The rows below give T cell receptor beta chains drawn from one sample of a study of shared clonotypes between healthy human individuals. TCRdb keeps only in-frame clones here, not all; method: immunoSEQ multiplex PCR. The sample yields around 2.5 million clones, 93% seen once. The material sequenced was naive CD4+ T cells from PBMCs. The origin of the receptors is a man in his late teens or twenties in good health. Some clones in this sample may be carry-over from other donors' samples. The CDR3 runs from the conserved cysteine through the conserved F or W. Fields, in order: D gene, CDR3 length, V gene, clone size, J gene, CDR3 protein, CDR3 DNA. A D gene is named only where the DNA matches it firmly. A clone size is listed for some rows: how often the clone was seen (once, few, many), or a class if it is expanded.

.	13	TRBV7-3	.	TRBJ1-1	CASSPDPSREAFF	TGTGCCAGCAGCCCCGATCCTTCTCGTGAAGCTTTCTTT
TRBD1	13	TRBV7-2	.	TRBJ1-2	CASSQTGGYGYTF	TGTGCCAGCAGCCAGACAGGGGGGTATGGCTACACCTTC
TRBD1	14	TRBV7-2	.	TRBJ1-2	CASSLGQGFYGYTF	TGTGCCAGCAGCTTGGGACAGGGATTCTATGGCTACACCTTC
.	12	TRBV7-9	.	TRBJ2-7	CASSLFQPEQYF	TGTGCCAGCAGCTTATTCCAGCCCGAGCAGTACTTC
.	15	TRBV4-3	.	TRBJ2-3	CASSQSVGRTDTQYF	TGCGCCAGCAGCCAATCGGTCGGCCGCACAGATACGCAGTATTTT
.	18	TRBV11-2	.	TRBJ1-2	CASSLGVSPIAGDYGYTF	TGTGCCAGCAGCTTAGGGGTGTCTCCAATCGCGGGAGACTATGGCTACACCTTC
.	12	TRBV29-1	.	TRBJ2-1	CSVRTKHNEQFF	TGCAGCGTACGAACGAAGCACAATGAGCAGTTCTTC
.	13	TRBV6-6	.	TRBJ1-2	CASSPGTVGGYTF	TGTGCCAGCAGTCCCGGGACGGTGGGGGGCTACACCTTC
TRBD1	14	TRBV28	many	TRBJ1-1	CASSLTGGYTEAFF	TGTGCCAGCAGTTTAACAGGGGGCTACACTGAAGCTTTCTTT
.	15	TRBV5-5	.	TRBJ2-1	CASSPTAGRINEQFF	TGTGCCAGCAGCCCGACGGCTGGTCGGATTAATGAGCAGTTCTTC
.	15	TRBV19	.	TRBJ2-1	CASSIEGGSYNEQFF	TGTGCCAGTAGTATAGAAGGAGGGAGCTACAATGAGCAGTTCTTC
TRBD2	18	TRBV15	.	TRBJ2-2	CATSRSSLAGGITGELFF	TGTGCCACCAGCAGATCCAGTCTAGCGGGAGGGATCACCGGGGAGCTGTTTTTT
.	14	TRBV2	.	TRBJ2-1	CASSEATPSHEQFF	TGTGCCAGCAGTGAAGCGACCCCTAGTCATGAGCAGTTCTTC
.	13	TRBV25-1	.	TRBJ1-2	CASSDHHNYGYTF	TGTGCCAGCAGTGACCATCATAACTATGGCTACACCTTC
.	17	TRBV5-1	.	TRBJ2-3	CASSSGSETSFADTQYF	TGCGCCAGCAGCTCAGGATCCGAAACTAGTTTTGCAGATACGCAGTATTTT
TRBD2	15	TRBV7-2	once	TRBJ2-1	CASSVTSGYYNEQFF	TGTGCCAGCAGCGTTACTAGCGGATACTACAATGAGCAGTTCTTC
.	16	TRBV4-3	.	TRBJ2-7	CASSQDAGRSSYEQYF	TGCGCCAGCAGCCAAGACGCGGGTCGAAGCTCCTACGAGCAGTACTTC
.	15	TRBV5-1	once	TRBJ2-2	CASSSDRPNTGELFF	TGCGCCAGCAGCTCCGACAGGCCGAACACCGGGGAGCTGTTTTTT
TRBD1	16	TRBV5-1	once	TRBJ1-4	CASSLAEDRGIEKLFF	TGCGCCAGCAGCTTGGCCGAGGACAGGGGGATTGAAAAACTGTTTTTT
.	15	TRBV29-1	once	TRBJ2-7	CSVDHRGQIPYEQYF	TGCAGCGTTGACCACCGAGGACAGATCCCCTACGAGCAGTACTTC
TRBD1	17	TRBV16	few	TRBJ1-2	CASSPRTGQQVSDGYTF	TGTGCCAGCAGCCCCCGGACAGGCCAACAAGTCTCGGATGGCTACACCTTC
.	13	TRBV5-1	.	TRBJ2-7	CASSLGAPYEQYF	TGCGCCAGCAGCTTGGGGGCACCCTACGAGCAGTACTTC
.	12	TRBV10-3	.	TRBJ2-2	CATKRSTGELFF	TGTGCCACCAAACGCAGCACCGGGGAGCTGTTTTTT
.	14	TRBV11-2	.	TRBJ2-5	CASSYQGSQETQYF	TGTGCCAGCAGCTACCAGGGGTCCCAAGAGACCCAGTACTTC
TRBD2	18	TRBV9	.	TRBJ2-3	CASSPGGLAGAYTDTQYF	TGTGCCAGCAGCCCAGGCGGCCTAGCGGGAGCCTACACAGATACGCAGTATTTT
.	14	TRBV18	.	TRBJ2-1	CASSLTREYNEQFF	TGTGCCAGCTCGCTGACTCGGGAGTACAATGAGCAGTTCTTC
.	14	TRBV5-1	.	TRBJ1-1	CASSLGSFGTEAFF	TGCGCCAGCAGCTTAGGATCCTTCGGCACTGAAGCTTTCTTT
.	14	TRBV7-8	.	TRBJ2-1	CASSSTSHWNEQFF	TGTGCCAGCAGCTCGACTAGTCATTGGAATGAGCAGTTCTTC
.	15	TRBV18	.	TRBJ1-1	CASSPPAGGDTEAFF	TGTGCCAGCTCACCACCGGCGGGGGGGGACACTGAAGCTTTCTTT
.	13	TRBV29-1	.	TRBJ2-5	CSFSGGGVETQYF	TGCAGCTTTTCGGGAGGGGGCGTAGAGACCCAGTACTTC
.	16	TRBV5-1	.	TRBJ2-2	CASSILSLRGTGELFF	TGCGCCAGCAGCATCCTGTCCTTACGGGGCACCGGGGAGCTGTTTTTT
.	13	TRBV28	few	TRBJ1-1	CASSFTTAAEAFF	TGTGCCAGCAGCTTTACGACCGCGGCTGAAGCTTTCTTT
.	12	TRBV29-1	.	TRBJ1-2	CSVEDGGYGYTF	TGCAGCGTTGAAGATGGGGGCTATGGCTACACCTTC
.	14	TRBV11-2	.	TRBJ1-1	CASSLVSGSSEAFF	TGTGCCAGCAGCTTAGTCTCGGGGTCTTCTGAAGCTTTCTTT
.	14	TRBV5-6	.	TRBJ2-3	CASSRLEGTDTQYF	TGTGCCAGCAGCAGATTGGAGGGCACAGATACGCAGTATTTT
TRBD1	15	TRBV5-1	.	TRBJ1-1	CASSLMTGVNTEAFF	TGCGCCAGCAGCTTAATGACAGGGGTGAACACTGAAGCTTTCTTT
TRBD1	15	TRBV6-1	once	TRBJ1-1	CASSSALQGGTEAFF	TGTGCCAGCAGTTCGGCGCTACAGGGGGGCACTGAAGCTTTCTTT
.	13	TRBV11-2	.	TRBJ2-5	CASSLSEGGTQYF	TGTGCCAGCAGCTTATCGGAGGGAGGGACCCAGTACTTC
TRBD2	16	TRBV9	.	TRBJ2-7	CASSPGTSGTSYEQYF	TGTGCCAGCAGCCCCGGGACTAGCGGGACCTCCTACGAGCAGTACTTC
TRBD1	14	TRBV2	.	TRBJ2-3	CASTGDRGTDTQYF	TGTGCCAGCACCGGGGACAGGGGAACAGATACGCAGTATTTT
TRBD1	13	TRBV6-1	once	TRBJ2-1	CASSLDRVHEQFF	TGTGCCAGCAGCCTTGACAGGGTCCATGAGCAGTTCTTC
.	16	TRBV5-8	.	TRBJ2-1	CASSRATVLLGNEQFF	TGTGCCAGCAGCAGAGCGACAGTCCTCTTGGGGAATGAGCAGTTCTTC
.	9	TRBV3-2	.	TRBJ1-1	CASRTEAFF	TGTGCCAGCAGGACTGAAGCTTTCTTT
TRBD2	15	TRBV5-1	.	TRBJ2-7	CASSLAVAGVGEQYF	TGCGCCAGCAGCTTGGCGGTAGCGGGAGTAGGGGAGCAGTACTTC
.	13	TRBV28	few	TRBJ1-1	CASSRGGNTEAFF	TGTGCCAGCAGTCGCGGGGGGAACACTGAAGCTTTCTTT
.	15	TRBV4-1	.	TRBJ1-4	CASSQGAVEGEKLFF	TGCGCCAGCAGCCAAGGTGCAGTGGAGGGTGAAAAACTGTTTTTT
.	13	TRBV27	.	TRBJ2-6	CASSLEGANVLTF	TGTGCCAGCAGTTTAGAAGGGGCCAACGTCCTGACTTTC
.	13	TRBV9	.	TRBJ2-5	CASSVGGQETQYF	TGTGCCAGCAGCGTGGGAGGCCAAGAGACCCAGTACTTC